The source of this TCR beta chain is a study of cytomegalovirus exposure and HLA in healthy donors. The PCR employed 60 Vbeta primers together with 13 Jbeta primers. The repertoire was sequenced with immunoSEQ multiplex PCR; TCRdb's copy has only in-frame clones and lacks some. This listing includes 100,000 to 150,000 clones. Germline CDR1 reads LNHDA; CDR2 reads SQIVND (reference sequence). Deletions cut 2 bases from V and 7 bases from J, with 12 bases between. CDR3 length: 15 amino acids. The origin of this receptor is a man aged 18 to 29 in good health and CMV-seronegative. The sequenced sample consisted of PBMCs. V and J are TRBV19 and TRBJ1-6; possibly TRBD1 for D (5 bases). CDR3 in DNA: TGTGCCAGTAGTATAACACCGACAGTGAATTCACCCCTCCACTTT. This gives the protein CASSITPTVNSPLHF.